This T cell receptor beta chain originates from a study of beta chain features in type 1 diabetes. General study findings and limits: For cells with high TCR expression, cDNA sequencing could yield over-representation. Naive, central memory and Treg TCRB repertoires seemed to resemble each other more closely in patients than they did in healthy donors. There was a moderate but significant shortening of TCRB CDR3s in all four CD4+ subsets of Type 1 diabetes patients.

This clone occurred a few times. The antigen is undetermined. Isolation of CD4+ naive, central memory, regulatory and stem cell-like memory cells was achieved by sorting via CD45RO/CCR7/CD25/CD127/CD95/CD27. Expressed TCRB transcripts were sequenced because the isolated RNA had all been reverse transcribed beforehand. Sequenced by immunoSEQ multiplex PCR; TCRdb stores in-frame clones only, minus some. The table lists fewer than 30,000 clones, roughly three quarters of them singletons. This CDR3 region has 15 residues. Germline V gene lookup returns CDR1 LNHDA and CDR2 SQIVND (reference sequence). J gave up 9 bases and V 5 bases, and 10 bases lay outside the gene matches.

The sequence came from a woman in her thirties or forties in good health. Input material: Tregs from blood. This rearrangement joins TRBV19 to TRBJ2-1; 10 nucleotides match TRBD2. The CDR3 reads CASSLQRGGRVEQFF. CDR3 coding DNA: TGTGCCAGTAGTCTCCAGCGGGGGGGCCGCGTTGAGCAGTTCTTC.